This TCR beta chain derives from a study of T cells after yellow fever vaccination. Study-wide results and limits: Some clonotypes, a small share, were shared between CD4 and CD8 compartments. Reappearing after the booster were most of the clones from primary vaccination (around 96% CD4, about 87% CD8).

In this sample, this clonotype turned up a few times. What it binds is not known. By 5'RACE template switching, TCR cDNA was produced, with a universal primer site and UMIs added in the process. TCRdb used MiXCR to reprocess the 5' RACE reads, holding one entry per CDR3 protein. The sample consists of roughly 350,000 distinct CDR3 sequences, approximately 4% of them appearing once. The sequencing used PBMCs, collected 5 days after the yellow fever booster vaccination. The sequence was collected from a man between 18 and 29 years old who received the YFV17D yellow fever vaccine.

Here the CDR3 DNA reads TGCAGCGCCCAGGCTGGGGGTGAAAAACTGTTTTTT. It is translated as CSAQAGGEKLFF. The J gene is TRBJ1-4, the V gene TRBV29-1; D might be TRBD1 (5 bases). Germline CDR1 is SQVTM and CDR2 is ANQGSEA. Between the trimmed V and J ends, which lost 7 bases and 7 bases, there was a span of 13 bases. This CDR3 has 12 amino acids.